The 4 T cell receptor beta chains below were found in one sample sequenced in a study of patients and donors after allogeneic stem cell transplantation. Each CDR3 protein gets one entry after TCRdb re-called the RT-PCR reads with MiXCR. Found here are tens of thousands of distinct CDR3 sequences, around 27% of them singletons; the top ten hold about a quarter. Sequenced input: blood, either unsorted or a sorted T cell fraction (not recorded which). Source of these receptors: a human donor who was either an allogeneic HSCT recipient or a stem cell or donor lymphocyte infusion donor (not recorded which). It is not recorded whose cells these are; they may come from a transplant donor.

This clonotype turned up a few times. This rearrangement joins TRBV12-3 or TRBV12-4 to TRBJ2-3, with D possibly being TRBD1 (5 bases). V was pared by 5 bases and J by 9 bases, with 21 bases between. CDR3 size: 15 residues. CDR3 in amino acids: CASSPQAMGPRTQYF. Here the CDR3 DNA reads TGTGCCAGCAGTCCCCAAGCAATGGGGCCCCGCACGCAGTATTTT.

The V gene is TRBV28, the J gene TRBJ2-3; D possibly uses TRBD1 or TRBD2 (5 bases each). The length of the CDR3 is 16 residues. V lost 2 bases, J lost 2 bases, and 14 bases lay in between. CDR1 MDHEN and CDR2 SYDVKM come from the germline V gene. The CDR3 is CASSLPPWGPTDTQYF. The CDR3 DNA reads as TGTGCCAGCAGTTTACCCCCTTGGGGACCCACAGATACGCAGTATTTT.

The V and J genes are TRBV4-1 and TRBJ2-5, with 7 bases aligning to TRBD2. Germline-derived CDR1 and CDR2 are MGHRA and YSYEKL. The V and J ends lost 2 bases and 3 bases, in that order; junction bases with no gene match: 3. The length of the CDR3 is 14 residues. CDR3 DNA: TGCGCCAGCAGCCAACCAAGCGGGGAAGAGACCCAGTACTTC. As protein: CASSQPSGEETQYF.

The chain employs TRBV6-5 and TRBJ2-7; D may be TRBD1 (6 bases). V lost 4 bases to trimming and J lost 3 bases, with 10 bases between them. Germline CDR1 is MNHEY and CDR2 is SVGAGI. The CDR3 contains 13 residues. Here the CDR3 reads CASSSPDSYEQYF. In DNA form, the CDR3 reads TGTGCCAGCAGTTCCCCGGACAGCTACGAGCAGTACTTC.